This T cell receptor beta chain was profiled in a study of early T cells in non-severe SARS-CoV-2 infection. Attached unique molecular identifiers marked individual cDNA molecules. TCRdb analysed the 5' RACE reads with MiXCR anew, one entry per CDR3 protein. The sample carries roughly 67,000 distinct CDR3 sequences, more than 9% recorded once. This clonotype was seen at least ten times. V shed 0 bases and J 3 bases; nucleotides not matched to a gene: 0. Germline lookup yields CDR1 MGHRA and CDR2 YSYEKL. The CDR3 has 15 residues. The source is an adult who was a healthcare worker with PCR-confirmed SARS-CoV-2 infection or an uninfected control (not recorded which). The chain combines TRBV4-1 with TRBJ2-5, with 11 bases matching TRBD2. Source material: whole blood. CDR3 in amino acids: CASSQEGLAEETQYF. The CDR3 DNA is TGCGCCAGCAGCCAAGAGGGACTAGCGGAAGAGACCCAGTACTTC.